The 29 T cell receptor beta chains below were found in one sample sequenced in a study of cytomegalovirus exposure and HLA in healthy donors. 60 Vbeta and 13 Jbeta primers were used in PCR. Generated by immunoSEQ multiplex PCR, the TCRdb table keeps only in-frame clones and is missing some. The sample shows about 130,000 clones, about 81% of them seen only once. The sample comprised PBMCs. The receptors shown here come from a woman in her 30s in good health and CMV-seronegative.

This chain uses TRBV27 with TRBJ2-1; possible D gene TRBD1, 6 bases. The CDR3 has 15 amino acids. Between the trimmed V and J ends, which lost 1 base and 8 bases, there was a span of 15 bases. Germline V gene sequence: CDR1 MNHEY, CDR2 SMNVEV (reference sequence). The DNA of the CDR3 is TGTGCCAGCAGTTTATTGTGGGGGCTTAGGGATGAGCAGTTCTTC. This encodes CASSLLWGLRDEQFF.

J is TRBJ1-4 and V is TRBV9; D is unclear. There are 14 residues in the CDR3. V lost 0 bases, J lost 7 bases, and 10 bases lay in between. The germline V gene has CDR1 SGDLS and CDR2 YYNGEE. CDR3 nucleotide sequence: TGTGCCAGCAGCGTAGTGGAGGAGGGTGAAAAACTGTTTTTT. Its translation: CASSVVEEGEKLFF.

This chain joins TRBV5-1 and TRBJ2-1, with 12 bases matching TRBD2. The length of the CDR3 is 15 residues. J was trimmed by 10 bases and V by 6 bases; bases with no gene match: 11. CDR1 is SGHRS and CDR2 is YFSETQ in the germline V gene. The CDR3 reads CASTDRLAGVEEQFF. The CDR3 bases are TGCGCCAGCACCGACCGACTAGCGGGAGTAGAGGAGCAGTTCTTC.

The rearrangement uses TRBV30 and TRBJ1-1; 7 bases line up with TRBD1. Looked up from germline, CDR1 is GTSNPN and CDR2 is SVGIG (reference sequence). Trimming at V came to 8 bases and at J to 6 bases, leaving 12 bases not matched to a gene. This CDR3 has 13 residues. CDR3 in amino acids: CARTQGFDAEAFF. In DNA, the CDR3 is TGTGCCAGGACACAGGGGTTTGACGCTGAAGCTTTCTTT.

The V gene is TRBV2, the J gene TRBJ2-5; possibly TRBD2 for D (6 bases). CDR1 and CDR2 from the germline V gene are SNHLY and FYNNEI. The CDR3 covers 14 residues. The ends were cut back, 6 bases at V and 5 bases at J, with 16 bases in the middle. In DNA, the CDR3 is TGTGCCAGCAGGCCCCGAGCGGGTGCTGAGACCCAGTACTTC. Its protein product is CASRPRAGAETQYF. Filled out from reference TRBV2 and TRBJ2-5, the complete variable domain reads EPEVTQTPSHQVTQMGQEVILRCVPISNHLYFYWYRQILGQKVEFLVSFYNNEISEKSEIFDDQFSVERPDGSNFTLKIRSTKLEDSAMYFCASRPRAGAETQYFGPGTRLLVL.

The chain's CDR3 is CASRKDRNYEQYF. CDR3 DNA sequence: TGTGCCAGCAGGAAAGACAGGAACTACGAGCAGTACTTC. The chain combines TRBV6-6 with TRBJ2-7, with TRBD1 as a possible D gene (6 bases). Germline-derived CDR1 and CDR2 are MNHNY and SVGAGI (reference sequence). The CDR3 has 13 amino acids. The ends were cut back, 6 bases at V and 3 bases at J, with 12 bases in the middle.

This chain uses TRBV14 with TRBJ2-1; 13 bases align to TRBD2. This CDR3 comprises 15 residues. Germline V lookup: CDR1 SGHDN, CDR2 FVKESK. J gave up 6 bases and V 4 bases, and 3 bases lay outside the gene matches. The DNA of the CDR3 is TGTGCCAGCAGCCCGGGACTAGCGGGAATCAATGAGCAGTTCTTC. Translating it yields CASSPGLAGINEQFF.

The chain is built from TRBV29-1 and TRBJ1-2; no definite D call. Trimming took 4 bases from V and 7 from J, leaving 16 bases between them. The CDR3 is 13 residues long. Germline assignment: CDR1 SQVTM and CDR2 ANQGSEA. Here the CDR3 reads CSVAAGVQGGYTF. In DNA form, the CDR3 reads TGCAGCGTTGCCGCCGGGGTACAAGGTGGCTACACCTTC.

The V and J genes are TRBV28 and TRBJ2-1, with TRBD2 matching 10 bases. The CDR3 extends over 16 amino acids. Germline lookup yields CDR1 MDHEN and CDR2 SYDVKM. Trimming removed 3 bases from V and 8 bases from J; junction bases left unmatched: 10. As DNA, the CDR3 is TGTGCCAGCAGTTTGGTAGGGGCTAGCGGGAGACATGAGCAGTTCTTC. It encodes CASSLVGASGRHEQFF. The full variable domain, completed using reference TRBV28 and TRBJ2-1, is DVKVTQSSRYLVKRTGEKVFLECVQDMDHENMFWYRQDPGLGLRLIYFSYDVKMKEKGDIPEGYSVSREKKERFSLILESASTNQTSMYLCASSLVGASGRHEQFFGPGTRLTVL.

This chain connects TRBV4-3 to TRBJ2-3; D possibly corresponds to TRBD1 (6 bases). Germline V gene lookup returns CDR1 LGHNA and CDR2 YSLEER. The CDR3 runs to 19 residues. V gave up 1 base and J gave up 1 base, with 21 bases separating them. This CDR3 reads CASSQVIRAGGYGTDTQYF. The CDR3 coding sequence is TGCGCCAGCAGCCAAGTAATTAGGGCTGGGGGCTACGGCACAGATACGCAGTATTTT.

CDR3 in amino acids: CASSSRDRGTDTQYF. For the CDR3, the DNA is TGCGCCAGCAGCTCCCGGGACAGGGGAACAGATACGCAGTATTTT. The rearrangement joins TRBV5-1 to TRBJ2-3; the match to TRBD1 covers 10 bases. After removal of 3 bases from V and 3 bases from J, the junction contained 4 bases not matched to a gene. Per the germline V gene, CDR1 is SGHRS and CDR2 is YFSETQ. The CDR3 runs 15 residues.

The chain combines TRBV7-2 with TRBJ1-4; 7 positions match TRBD1. CDR3 length: 15 residues. Germline V lookup: CDR1 SGHTA, CDR2 FQGNSA. V lost 4 bases and J lost 4; bases outside the gene matches: 6. The CDR3 region has the DNA TGTGCCAGCAGCTCGGGACAGAGGGGTAATGAAAAACTGTTTTTT. As protein: CASSSGQRGNEKLFF.

This clone was counted a single time. This rearrangement joins TRBV15 to TRBJ2-7; the D gene is possibly TRBD2 (6 bases). This CDR3 region has 16 residues. Deletions cut 0 bases from V and 2 bases from J, with 14 bases between. Per the germline V gene, CDR1 is LNHNV and CDR2 is YYDKDF (reference sequence). CDR3 sequence: CATSRDTAGTPYEQYF. The CDR3 DNA reads as TGTGCCACCAGCAGAGATACGGCCGGGACTCCCTACGAGCAGTACTTC.

This chain joins TRBV30 and TRBJ2-2; D unresolved. Germline V gives CDR1 GTSNPN, CDR2 SVGIG (reference sequence). The CDR3 spans 13 residues. The V and J ends lost 4 bases and 6 bases respectively, with 12 bases between them. This CDR3 reads CAWTPPGAGELFF. CDR3 coding DNA: TGTGCCTGGACCCCGCCCGGTGCCGGGGAGCTGTTTTTT.

The V call is TRBV6-5, the J call TRBJ2-2; D is perhaps TRBD2 (5 bases). The germline V and J ends were trimmed by 10 bases and 1 base, with 13 bases remaining between them. There are 14 residues in the CDR3. Germline assignment: CDR1 MNHEY and CDR2 SVGAGI. CDR3: CATRVERNTGELFF. DNA of the CDR3: TGTGCCACGAGGGTAGAGCGGAACACCGGGGAGCTGTTTTTT.

The chain recombines TRBV4-1 with TRBJ1-1; TRBD1 matches at 8 bases. Germline V CDR1 and CDR2: MGHRA, YSYEKL. The CDR3 is 15 amino acids. With 4 bases clipped from V and 1 base from J, the junction kept 5 bases outside the gene matches. The CDR3 reads CASSRQGTANTEAFF. CDR3 nucleotides: TGCGCCAGCAGCCGACAGGGGACAGCGAACACTGAAGCTTTCTTT.

The chain couples TRBV30 to TRBJ2-7; 7 bases are shared with TRBD2. Per the germline V gene, CDR1 is GTSNPN and CDR2 is SVGIG (reference sequence). The CDR3 totals 12 residues. J gave up 4 bases and V 2 bases, and 2 bases lay outside the gene matches. The CDR3 coding sequence is TGTGCCTGGAGTACGGGAGGATACGAGCAGTACTTC. Translating it yields CAWSTGGYEQYF.

The chain couples TRBV6-5 to TRBJ1-2; no reliable D call. CDR1 and CDR2 (germline): MNHEY, SVGAGI. The V end lost 2 bases, the J end lost 6 bases, and 10 bases lay between the germline ends. This CDR3 has 13 residues. The CDR3 protein is CASSYGGKHGYTF. For the CDR3, the DNA is TGTGCCAGCAGTTACGGAGGGAAGCATGGCTACACCTTC.

A few counts support this clone. The V and J genes are TRBV18 and TRBJ1-1; tentatively, D is TRBD1 (5 bases). V was clipped by 2 bases and J by 1 base, with 17 bases between them. CDR1 is KGHSH, CDR2 LQKENI, per germline. The CDR3 covers 17 residues. CDR3 loop: CASSPRSGAGQNTEAFF. CDR3 bases: TGTGCCAGCTCACCAAGGAGTGGGGCAGGGCAGAACACTGAAGCTTTCTTT.

The chain joins TRBV7-9 to TRBJ2-7, with D possibly matching TRBD1 (6 bases). Germline V gene data show CDR1 as SEHNR and CDR2 as FQNEAQ (reference sequence). V was cut by 3 bases and J by 2 bases, with 14 bases left in between. CDR3 length: 15 amino acids. CDR3 loop: CASSFGQQLPYEQYF. The CDR3, as DNA: TGTGCCAGCAGCTTTGGACAGCAACTCCCCTACGAGCAGTACTTC.

The V gene is TRBV7-2, the J gene TRBJ1-4; the D is unclear. V was pared by 5 bases and J by 2 bases, with 21 bases between. Germline loops: CDR1 SGHTA, CDR2 FQGNSA. The CDR3 runs to 18 residues. CDR3 protein: CASSVETATGFTNEKLFF. DNA for the CDR3: TGTGCCAGCAGCGTAGAAACGGCTACGGGGTTTACTAATGAAAAACTGTTTTTT.

Remarks on this clone: At one of its ends the junction is not consistent with the germline gene, which may arise from a read error. The same CDR3 is also encoded by other DNA sequences in this sample. CDR3: CASSITGTGRPFF. CDR3 DNA: TGCGCCAGCAGCATTACCGGGACAGGGAGACCTTTCTTT. This chain uses TRBV11-3 with TRBJ1-1, with 9 bases lining up with TRBD1. Per germline, CDR1 SGHNT and CDR2 YENEEA. The CDR3 length is 13 residues. Full variable domain (rest looked up from reference TRBV11-3 and TRBJ1-1): EAGVVQSPRYKIIEKKQPVAFWCNPISGHNTLYWYLQNLGQGPELLIRYENEEAVDDSQLPKDRFSAERLKGVDSTLKIQPAELGDSAVYLCASSITGTGRPFFGQGTRLTVV.

J is TRBJ1-1 and V is TRBV4-1, with a weak D call TRBD1 (5 bases). V was trimmed by 4 bases and J by 7 bases, leaving 10 bases between them. CDR1 and CDR2 from the germline V gene are MGHRA and YSYEKL. The length of the CDR3 is 12 residues. The CDR3, as DNA: TGCGCCAGCAGCCTAACAGGATTTGAAGCTTTCTTT. Translating it yields CASSLTGFEAFF.

This chain links TRBV27 with TRBJ2-3; the D gene is possibly TRBD1 (6 bases). The germline CDR1 and CDR2 sequences are MNHEY and SMNVEV (reference sequence). CDR3 size: 16 residues. Trimming pared 6 bases from V and 2 bases from J, leaving 18 bases between. The CDR3 sequence is CASSRNNRELTDTQYF. CDR3 DNA sequence: TGTGCCAGCAGCCGGAACAACAGGGAGCTCACAGATACGCAGTATTTT.

V usage is TRBV27 and J usage is TRBJ1-6, with unresolved D. Between the trimmed V and J ends, which lost 8 bases and 7 bases, there was a span of 21 bases. The CDR3 is made up of 16 amino acids. The germline gives CDR1 MNHEY, CDR2 SMNVEV (reference sequence). The CDR3 region is CASRREARSFNSPLHF. The CDR3 DNA is TGTGCCAGCCGGCGGGAGGCCAGAAGCTTCAATTCACCCCTCCACTTT.

The gene calls are TRBV7-3 and TRBJ2-6, with 11 bases matching TRBD1. After removal of 6 bases from V and 0 bases from J, the junction contained 13 bases not matched to a gene. This CDR3 is 20 amino acids long. CDR1 is SGHTA and CDR2 is FQGTGA in the germline V gene. CDR3 nucleotides: TGTGCCAGCAGGCTCCGCCGCGTCGGGACAGGGGGCTCTGGGGCCAACGTCCTGACTTTC. Protein sequence: CASRLRRVGTGGSGANVLTF.

V is TRBV27 and J is TRBJ1-6, with D maybe TRBD1 (6 bases). The CDR3 is 20 amino acids. The V and J ends lost 6 bases and 0 bases respectively, with 24 bases between them. Germline V gives CDR1 MNHEY, CDR2 SMNVEV (reference sequence). CDR3: CASRPLDRSRPSSYNSPLHF. CDR3 sequence (DNA): TGTGCCAGCAGACCATTAGACAGGTCGCGACCAAGCTCCTATAATTCACCCCTCCACTTT.

V is TRBV6-1 and J is TRBJ2-5; D is perhaps TRBD1 (5 bases). The V end lost 6 bases, the J end lost 4 bases, and 15 bases lay between the germline ends. The germline CDR1 and CDR2 sequences are MNHNS and SASEGT. CDR3 length: 14 residues. The CDR3 DNA follows: TGTGCCAGCAGCCTCAGGGTGGTAGGAGAGACCCAGTACTTC. Translating gives CASSLRVVGETQYF.

This clone was detected a few times. This sequence joins TRBV18 and TRBJ2-7; 8 nucleotides line up with TRBD2. Germline V gene sequence: CDR1 KGHSH, CDR2 LQKENI. CDR3 length: 16 residues. V trimming: 6 bases; J trimming: 1 base; junction bases outside the gene matches: 11. The CDR3 is CASSLSGTRVSYEQYF. The CDR3 nucleotides are TGTGCCAGCTCCCTGTCCGGGACTAGAGTTTCCTACGAGCAGTACTTC.